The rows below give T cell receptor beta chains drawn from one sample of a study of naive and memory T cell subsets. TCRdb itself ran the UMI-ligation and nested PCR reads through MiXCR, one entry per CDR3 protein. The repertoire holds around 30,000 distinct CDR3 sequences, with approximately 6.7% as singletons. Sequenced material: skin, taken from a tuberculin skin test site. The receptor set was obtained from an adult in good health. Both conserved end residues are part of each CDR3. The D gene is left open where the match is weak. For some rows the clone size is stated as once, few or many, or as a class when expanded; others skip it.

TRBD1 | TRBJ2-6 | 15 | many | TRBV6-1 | CASTRTGVGANVLTF | TGTGCCAGCACTCGGACAGGGGTTGGGGCCAACGTCCTGACTTTC
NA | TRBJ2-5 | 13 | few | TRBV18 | CASSPTRQETQYF | TGTGCCAGCTCACCTACAAGGCAAGAGACCCAGTACTTC
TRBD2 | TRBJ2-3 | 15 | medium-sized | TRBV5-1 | CASRSQSGGADTQYF | TGCGCCAGCAGGTCTCAAAGCGGGGGTGCAGATACGCAGTATTTT
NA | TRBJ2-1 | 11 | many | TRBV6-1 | CASSEPEEQFF | TGTGCCAGCAGTGAACCGGAGGAGCAGTTCTTC
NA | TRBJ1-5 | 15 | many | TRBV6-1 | CASSLYSQGNQPQHF | TGTGCCAGCAGTCTATACTCACAGGGTAATCAGCCCCAGCATTTT
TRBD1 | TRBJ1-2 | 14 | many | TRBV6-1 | CASSEVGQYYGYTF | TGTGCCAGCAGTGAAGTGGGACAGTACTATGGCTACACCTTC
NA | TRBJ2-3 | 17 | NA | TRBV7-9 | CASSLGVVLGGTDTQYF | TGTGCCAGCAGCTTAGGGGTTGTCCTCGGGGGCACAGATACGCAGTATTTT
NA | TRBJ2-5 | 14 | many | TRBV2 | CASSEERIQETQYF | TGTGCCAGCAGTGAAGAACGGATCCAAGAGACCCAGTACTTC
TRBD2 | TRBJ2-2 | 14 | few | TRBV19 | CASSPGGDTGELFF | TGTGCCAGTAGTCCGGGGGGAGACACCGGGGAGCTGTTTTTT
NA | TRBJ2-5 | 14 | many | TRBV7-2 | CASSFGGKLETQYF | TGTGCCAGCAGCTTTGGGGGGAAATTGGAGACCCAGTACTTC
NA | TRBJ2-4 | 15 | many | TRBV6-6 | CASSLPPTAKNIQYF | TGTGCCAGCAGTCTCCCCCCGACAGCCAAAAACATTCAGTACTTC
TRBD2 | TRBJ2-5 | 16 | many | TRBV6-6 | CASSYGTSGGQETQYF | TGTGCCAGCAGTTACGGGACTAGCGGGGGGCAAGAGACCCAGTACTTC
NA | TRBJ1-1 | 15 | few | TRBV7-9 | CASSLEDGRNTEAFF | TGTGCCAGCAGCTTAGAAGATGGTAGGAACACTGAAGCTTTCTTT
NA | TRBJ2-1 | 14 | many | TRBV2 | CASYLLDRNNEQFF | TGTGCCAGCTATCTCCTAGACAGGAACAATGAGCAGTTCTTC
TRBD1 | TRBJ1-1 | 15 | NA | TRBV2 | CASRPGQGRGTEAFF | TGTGCCAGCAGGCCGGGACAGGGGAGAGGCACTGAAGCTTTCTTT
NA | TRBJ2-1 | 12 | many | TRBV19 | CASSFVANEQFF | TGTGCCAGTAGTTTCGTTGCGAATGAGCAGTTCTTC
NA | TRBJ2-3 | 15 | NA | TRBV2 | CASSPLGLLTDTQYF | TGTGCCAGCAGCCCCCTAGGCCTTCTCACAGATACGCAGTATTTT
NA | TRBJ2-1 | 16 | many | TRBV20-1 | CSARDRGRSSYNEQFF | TGCAGTGCTAGAGACAGGGGGAGGAGCTCCTACAATGAGCAGTTCTTC
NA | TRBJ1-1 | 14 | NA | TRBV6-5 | CASSSQPAIPEAFF | TGTGCCAGCAGTTCCCAACCGGCCATCCCTGAAGCTTTCTTT
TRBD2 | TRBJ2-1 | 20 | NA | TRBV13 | CASSPGTSGGVGRRSSEQFF | TGTGCCAGCAGCCCTGGGACTAGCGGGGGGGTCGGACGAAGGTCCTCTGAGCAGTTCTTC